This T cell receptor (beta chain) was recorded in a study of T-cell reconstitution after alpha-beta-depleted transplantation in children. Study-level results: Several hundred expanded graft clones reportedly gave rise to the alpha-beta T cells present about two months after transplant. In some patients, recipient T cells and intrathymic progenitors surviving conditioning explained high day-60 diversity.

For this clonotype: Its antigen is currently unknown.

TCRbeta library construction was performed incorporating unique molecular identifiers. TCRdb analysed the PCR reads with MiXCR anew, one entry per CDR3 protein. The sample holds almost 600,000 distinct CDR3 sequences, over 25% seen once. V was cut by 4 bases and J by 3 bases, with 10 bases left in between. The CDR3 loop spans 12 amino acids. The V gene's germline CDR1 is SQVTM and CDR2 ANQGSEA. The chain is built from TRBV29-1 and TRBJ2-7; a weak D match, TRBD2 (5 bases). Sequenced here: PBMCs, sampled before TCRalphabeta/CD19-depleted stem cell transplant. This clonotype originated in a boy in the first two years of life with Wiskott-Aldrich syndrome, due to receive a stem cell transplant. CDR3 residues: CSVGAGGYEQYF. The CDR3 DNA sequence: TGCAGCGTTGGGGCCGGAGGCTACGAGCAGTACTTC.